This TCR beta chain derives from a study of blood T cell repertoires in COVID-19. Looking at the study overall: In each case, the material was cDNA or gDNA derived from T cells, B-cell-depleted T cells, or PBMCs.

The CDR3 loop spans 15 amino acids. The V gene's germline CDR1 is GTSNPN and CDR2 SVGIG (reference sequence). The trim removed 4 bases at V and 2 bases at J, leaving 9 bases unmatched. Sequenced by immunoSEQ multiplex PCR; TCRdb stores in-frame clones only, minus some. This table holds about 280,000 clones, about 83% found once. This sequence originates from a woman aged 45-59 years who had recovered from COVID-19. The chain joins TRBV30 to TRBJ2-7; 9 bases map to TRBD2. Sequenced sample: peripheral blood. The CDR3 DNA sequence: TGTGCCTGGACGACCGGACTAGCGACCACCTACGAGCAGTACTTC. It codes for CAWTTGLATTYEQYF.